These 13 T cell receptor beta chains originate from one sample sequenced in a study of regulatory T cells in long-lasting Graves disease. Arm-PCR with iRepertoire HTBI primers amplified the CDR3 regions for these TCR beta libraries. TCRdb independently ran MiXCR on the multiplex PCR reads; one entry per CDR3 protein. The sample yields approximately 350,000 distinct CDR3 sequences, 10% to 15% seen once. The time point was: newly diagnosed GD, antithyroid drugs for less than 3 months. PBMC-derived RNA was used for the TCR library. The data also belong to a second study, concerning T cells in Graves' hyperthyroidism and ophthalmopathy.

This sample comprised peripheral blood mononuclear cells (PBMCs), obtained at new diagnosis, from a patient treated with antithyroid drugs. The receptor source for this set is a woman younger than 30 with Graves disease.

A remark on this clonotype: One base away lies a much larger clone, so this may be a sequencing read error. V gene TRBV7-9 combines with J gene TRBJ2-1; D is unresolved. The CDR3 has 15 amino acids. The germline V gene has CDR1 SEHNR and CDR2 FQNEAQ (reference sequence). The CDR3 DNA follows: TGTGCCAGCTGCTTAGTCGCCGGGCGTACCAATGAGCAGTTCTTC. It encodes CASCLVAGRTNEQFF. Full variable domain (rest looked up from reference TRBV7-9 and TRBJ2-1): DTGVSQNPRHKITKRGQNVTFRCDPISEHNRLYWYRQTLGQGPEFLTYFQNEAQLEKSRLLSDRFSAERPKGSFSTLEIQRTEQGDSAMYLCASCLVAGRTNEQFFGPGTRLTVL.

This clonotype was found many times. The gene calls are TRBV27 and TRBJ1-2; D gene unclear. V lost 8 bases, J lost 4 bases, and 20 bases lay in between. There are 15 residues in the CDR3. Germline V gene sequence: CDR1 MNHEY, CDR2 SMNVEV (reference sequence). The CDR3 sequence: CASYYSGDPSYGYTF. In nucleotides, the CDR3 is TGTGCCAGCTACTACTCGGGAGATCCTAGCTATGGCTACACCTTC.

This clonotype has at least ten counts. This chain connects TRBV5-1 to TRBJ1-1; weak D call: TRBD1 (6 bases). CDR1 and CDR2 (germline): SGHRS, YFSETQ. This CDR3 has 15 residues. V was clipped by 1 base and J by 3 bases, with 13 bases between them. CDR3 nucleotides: TGCGCCAGCAGCTTGTTGGCCGCAGGGGACACTGAAGCTTTCTTT. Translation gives CASSLLAAGDTEAFF.

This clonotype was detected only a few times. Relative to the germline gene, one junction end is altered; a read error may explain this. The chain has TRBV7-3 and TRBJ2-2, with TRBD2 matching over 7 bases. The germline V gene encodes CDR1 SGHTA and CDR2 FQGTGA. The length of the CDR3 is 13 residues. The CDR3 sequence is CASTLAGSGELFF. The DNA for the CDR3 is TGTGCCAGCACCTTAGCGGGTTCCGGGGAGCTGTTTTTT.

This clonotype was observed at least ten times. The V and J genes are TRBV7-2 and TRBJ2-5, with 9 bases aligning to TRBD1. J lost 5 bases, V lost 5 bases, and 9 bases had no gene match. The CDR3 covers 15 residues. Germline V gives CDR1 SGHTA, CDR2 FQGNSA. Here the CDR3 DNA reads TGTGCCAGCAGCGTCTCGACAGGGGGTAAGGAGACCCAGTACTTC. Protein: CASSVSTGGKETQYF.

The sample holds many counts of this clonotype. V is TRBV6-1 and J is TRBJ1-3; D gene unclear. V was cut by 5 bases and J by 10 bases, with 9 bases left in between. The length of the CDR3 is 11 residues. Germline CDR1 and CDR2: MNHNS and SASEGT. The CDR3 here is CASSLWQTIYF. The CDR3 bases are TGTGCCAGCAGTCTCTGGCAGACCATATATTTT.

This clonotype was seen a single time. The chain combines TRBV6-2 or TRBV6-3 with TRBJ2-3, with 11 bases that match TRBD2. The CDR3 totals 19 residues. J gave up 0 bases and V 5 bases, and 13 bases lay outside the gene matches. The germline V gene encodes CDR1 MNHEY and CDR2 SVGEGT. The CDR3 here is CASSLRLAGLLISTDTQYF. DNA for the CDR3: TGTGCCAGCAGTCTTCGACTAGCGGGACTGCTCATTAGCACAGATACGCAGTATTTT.

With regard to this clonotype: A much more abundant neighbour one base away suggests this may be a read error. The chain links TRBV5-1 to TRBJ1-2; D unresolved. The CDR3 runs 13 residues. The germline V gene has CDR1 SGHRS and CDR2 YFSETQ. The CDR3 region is CASSETGIYGYAF. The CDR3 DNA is TGCGCCAGCAGCGAAACCGGGATCTATGGCTACGCCTTC.

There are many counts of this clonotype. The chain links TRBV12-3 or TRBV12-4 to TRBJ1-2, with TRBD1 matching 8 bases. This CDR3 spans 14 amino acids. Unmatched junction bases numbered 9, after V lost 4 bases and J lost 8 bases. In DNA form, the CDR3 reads TGTGCCAGCAGTTCTCAGGGGGCTTTTTGGGGCTACACCTTC. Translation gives CASSSQGAFWGYTF.

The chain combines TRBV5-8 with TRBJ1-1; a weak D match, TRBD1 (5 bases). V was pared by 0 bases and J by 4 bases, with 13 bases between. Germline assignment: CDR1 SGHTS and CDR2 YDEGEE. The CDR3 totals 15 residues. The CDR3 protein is CASSLVGLFRTEAFF. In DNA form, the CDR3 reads TGTGCCAGCAGCTTGGTGGGACTATTCCGCACTGAAGCTTTCTTT.

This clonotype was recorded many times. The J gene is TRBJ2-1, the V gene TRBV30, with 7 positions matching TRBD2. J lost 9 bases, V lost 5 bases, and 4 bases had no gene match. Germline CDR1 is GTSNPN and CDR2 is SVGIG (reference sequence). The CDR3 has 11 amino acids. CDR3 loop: CAWGREGEQFF. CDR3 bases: TGTGCCTGGGGGAGGGAGGGTGAGCAGTTCTTC.

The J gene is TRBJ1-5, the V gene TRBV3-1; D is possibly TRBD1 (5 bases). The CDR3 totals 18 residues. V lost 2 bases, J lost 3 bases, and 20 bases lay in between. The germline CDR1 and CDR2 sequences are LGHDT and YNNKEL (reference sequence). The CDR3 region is CASSQPDTTGTVNQPQHF. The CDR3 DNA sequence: TGTGCCAGCAGCCAACCTGATACAACCGGGACCGTCAATCAGCCCCAGCATTTT.

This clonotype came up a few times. CDR3 in amino acids: CASSRTVFGNQPQHF. As DNA, the CDR3 is TGTGCCAGCAGCCGGACAGTTTTCGGCAATCAGCCCCAGCATTTT. The chain is built from TRBV7-2 and TRBJ1-5; a possible D gene is TRBD1 (6 bases). The germline V gene encodes CDR1 SGHTA and CDR2 FQGNSA. Deletions cut 5 bases from V and 2 bases from J, with 13 bases between. The CDR3 is 15 amino acids.